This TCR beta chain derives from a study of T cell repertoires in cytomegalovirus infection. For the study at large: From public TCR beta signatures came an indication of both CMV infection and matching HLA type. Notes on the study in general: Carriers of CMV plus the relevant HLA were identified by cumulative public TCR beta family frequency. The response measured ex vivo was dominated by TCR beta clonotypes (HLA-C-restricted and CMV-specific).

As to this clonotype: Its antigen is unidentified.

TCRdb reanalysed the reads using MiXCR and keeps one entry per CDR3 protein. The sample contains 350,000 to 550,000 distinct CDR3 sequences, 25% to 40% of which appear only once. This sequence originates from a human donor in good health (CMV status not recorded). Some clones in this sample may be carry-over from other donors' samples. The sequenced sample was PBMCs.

The CDR3 loop is CASGAGQDYNEQFF. In DNA, the CDR3 is TGTGCTAGTGGGGCCGGACAGGACTACAATGAGCAGTTCTTC. The J gene is TRBJ2-1, the V gene TRBV12-5; 7 bases map to TRBD1. This CDR3 is built from 14 residues. Germline loops: CDR1 LGHNT, CDR2 FRNRAP. After removal of 6 bases from V and 3 bases from J, the junction contained 5 bases not matched to a gene.